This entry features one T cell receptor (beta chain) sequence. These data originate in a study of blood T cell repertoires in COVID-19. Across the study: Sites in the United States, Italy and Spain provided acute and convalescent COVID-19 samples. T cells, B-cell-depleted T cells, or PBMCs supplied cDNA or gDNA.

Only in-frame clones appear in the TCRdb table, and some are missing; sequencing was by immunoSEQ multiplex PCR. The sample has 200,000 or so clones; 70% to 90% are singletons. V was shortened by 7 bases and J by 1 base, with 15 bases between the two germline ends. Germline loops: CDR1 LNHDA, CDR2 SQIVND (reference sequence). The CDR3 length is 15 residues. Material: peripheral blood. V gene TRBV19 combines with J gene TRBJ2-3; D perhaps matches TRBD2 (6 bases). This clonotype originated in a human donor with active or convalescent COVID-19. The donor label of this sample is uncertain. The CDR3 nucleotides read TGTGCCAGTACCCTCCGGACTACCCGCACAGATACGCAGTATTTT. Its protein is CASTLRTTRTDTQYF.